Below are 26 T cell receptor beta chains sequenced from a single sample in a study of identical twins. TCRdb passed the 5' RACE reads through MiXCR, listing each CDR3 protein once. The repertoire consists of around 490,000 distinct CDR3 sequences, with approximately 14% occurring once and the leading ten covering approximately 0.98%. Separately, the same data were catalogued under a study of yellow fever vaccine responses in identical twins.

Sample: CD4+ T cells sorted from blood. The receptors here all came from a woman under 30 in good health.

This chain uses TRBV2 with TRBJ2-3, with 7 nucleotides matching TRBD2. Per germline, CDR1 SNHLY and CDR2 FYNNEI. V lost 2 bases to trimming and J lost 4 bases; unmatched junction nucleotides: 9. The CDR3 consists of 16 residues. The CDR3, as DNA: TGTGCCAGCAGTGAAATAGGGTTAGCGGGCGCAGATACGCAGTATTTT. This gives the protein CASSEIGLAGADTQYF.

This chain connects TRBV7-2 to TRBJ2-4; D tentatively fits TRBD1 or TRBD2 (5 bases each). V was shortened by 5 bases and J by 6 bases, with 20 bases between the two germline ends. The CDR3 contains 16 residues. CDR1 and CDR2 (germline): SGHTA, FQGNSA. DNA of the CDR3: TGTGCCAGCAGCCCCGGGTTAGTGGTTGGGGGAAACATTCAGTACTTC. This encodes CASSPGLVVGGNIQYF.

There are many counts of this clonotype. The V gene is TRBV12-3 or TRBV12-4, the J gene TRBJ2-1; 11 nucleotides align to TRBD2. The ends lost 6 bases at V and 2 bases at J; junction bases unmatched: 6. This CDR3 has 16 residues. The CDR3 DNA follows: TGTGCCAGCAGCCTTAGCGGGGGGGACACCTACAATGAGCAGTTCTTC. It encodes CASSLSGGDTYNEQFF.

There are many counts of this clonotype. The V gene is TRBV6-5, the J gene TRBJ2-1, with TRBD1 identical over 8 bases. The ends lost 5 bases at V and 12 bases at J; junction bases unmatched: 3. The CDR3 spans 11 residues. From germline, CDR1 is MNHEY and CDR2 SVGAGI. This CDR3 is CASSDRGWQFF. The CDR3 bases are TGTGCCAGCAGTGACAGGGGCTGGCAGTTCTTC.

This chain connects TRBV5-4 to TRBJ2-1; 9 bases fit TRBD1. The CDR3 is 15 residues long. From germline, CDR1 is SGHNT and CDR2 YYREEE (reference sequence). V was clipped by 0 bases and J by 9 bases; unmatched bases: 7. The CDR3 nucleotides read TGTGCCAGCAGCTTGGCCGGGACAGGGATACGTGAGCAGTTCTTC. Residues: CASSLAGTGIREQFF.

J is TRBJ2-5 and V is TRBV10-2; TRBD2 might be the D (5 bases). Germline V CDR1 and CDR2: WSHSY, SAAADI. The CDR3 has 13 amino acids. The ends were cut back, 7 bases at V and 4 bases at J, with 13 bases in the middle. The CDR3 DNA is TGCGCCAGCAACCCGCGGGTCGGAGAGACCCAGTACTTC. It translates to CASNPRVGETQYF.

The chain links TRBV2 to TRBJ2-3; the match to TRBD2 covers 10 bases. The V segment lost 0 bases and the J segment 6 bases; nucleotides outside the gene matches: 6. This CDR3 contains 16 residues. Germline values: CDR1 SNHLY, CDR2 FYNNEI. CDR3 protein: CASSEAPSGRGDTQYF. CDR3 DNA sequence: TGTGCCAGCAGTGAAGCGCCGAGCGGGAGGGGTGATACGCAGTATTTT.

This clonotype turned up a few times. V and J are TRBV12-3 or TRBV12-4 and TRBJ1-3, with D hard to call. This CDR3 has 14 residues. The germline V and J ends were trimmed by 3 bases and 1 base, with 7 bases remaining between them. CDR3 coding DNA: TGTGCCAGCAGTTTTTTGAGGTCTGGAAACACCATATATTTT. It is translated as CASSFLRSGNTIYF.

The chain couples TRBV28 to TRBJ2-7; 10 bases match TRBD1. After removal of 0 bases from V and 3 bases from J, the junction contained 2 bases not matched to a gene. CDR1 MDHEN and CDR2 SYDVKM come from the germline V gene. This CDR3 region has 15 residues. The CDR3 loop reads CASSLWWDRGYEQYF. DNA of the CDR3: TGTGCCAGCAGTTTATGGTGGGACAGGGGCTACGAGCAGTACTTC.

The J gene is TRBJ2-5, the V gene TRBV29-1, with TRBD2 matching 7 bases. Looked up from germline, CDR1 is SQVTM and CDR2 is ANQGSEA. V was clipped by 3 bases and J by 7 bases; unmatched bases: 8. The CDR3 has 13 residues. CDR3 residues: CSVEVTSAWTQYF. CDR3 in DNA: TGCAGCGTTGAGGTCACTAGCGCGTGGACCCAGTACTTC.

V gene TRBV27 combines with J gene TRBJ2-3; 7 bases fit TRBD2. The germline V gene encodes CDR1 MNHEY and CDR2 SMNVEV (reference sequence). J gave up 5 bases and V 3 bases, and 5 bases lay outside the gene matches. The CDR3 extends over 14 amino acids. The CDR3 sequence is CASSFRAGLDTQYF. The CDR3 DNA reads TGTGCCAGCAGTTTTAGAGCGGGATTAGATACGCAGTATTTT.

In this sample, this clonotype turned up a few times. The rearrangement uses TRBV7-9 and TRBJ1-6; the D gene is possibly TRBD1 (6 bases). This CDR3 has 15 residues. Trimming took off 4 bases at V and 7 bases at J, with 14 bases between the two ends. CDR1 and CDR2 from the germline V gene are SEHNR and FQNEAQ (reference sequence). The CDR3 spells CASSSGGRRNSPLHF. The CDR3 DNA sequence: TGTGCCAGCAGCTCTGGGGGGCGGCGCAATTCACCCCTCCACTTT.

Only a few counts were recorded for this clonotype. The rearrangement joins TRBV7-9 to TRBJ2-1; no definite D call. This CDR3 has 15 amino acids. Germline V CDR1 and CDR2: SEHNR, FQNEAQ (reference sequence). The ends were cut back, 7 bases at V and 5 bases at J, with 18 bases in the middle. CDR3 in DNA: TGTGCCAGCACCCCTAAAGTCCCAGAGAACAATGAGCAGTTCTTC. Its protein product is CASTPKVPENNEQFF.

The chain joins TRBV7-9 to TRBJ2-4; no definite D call. The germline V gene has CDR1 SEHNR and CDR2 FQNEAQ (reference sequence). V was clipped by 6 bases and J by 6 bases, with 12 bases between them. This CDR3 comprises 13 residues. The CDR3 bases are TGTGCCAGCAGTGCCCGTTCGGGAAACATTCAGTACTTC. This gives the protein CASSARSGNIQYF.

The chain combines TRBV7-6 with TRBJ1-1; perhaps TRBD1 as D (6 bases). The CDR3 covers 13 residues. CDR1 is SGHVS, CDR2 FNYEAQ, per germline. The V gene lost 1 base and the J gene lost 11 bases, with 14 bases spanning the gap. Here the CDR3 reads CASSLGAGVRAFF. The DNA for the CDR3 is TGTGCCAGCAGCTTAGGGGCAGGGGTGAGGGCTTTCTTT.

This clonotype came up a few times. The gene calls are TRBV7-2 and TRBJ1-2; TRBD1 is a possible D gene (6 bases). The germline V gene encodes CDR1 SGHTA and CDR2 FQGNSA. Trimming left V 4 bases short and J 1 base short, with 19 bases between. The CDR3 is made up of 17 amino acids. The CDR3 coding sequence is TGTGCCAGCAGCTCCGACTCCTCGGACAGTCTTAACTATGGCTACACCTTC. This encodes CASSSDSSDSLNYGYTF.

This rearrangement joins TRBV5-1 to TRBJ2-1, with a tentative D call TRBD1 (6 bases). CDR1 is SGHRS and CDR2 is YFSETQ in the germline V gene. V dropped 4 bases and J dropped 8 bases, with 16 bases sitting between them. This CDR3 is built from 14 residues. The CDR3 here is CASSTDSIGYEQFF. DNA of the CDR3: TGCGCCAGCAGCACGGACAGTATTGGATATGAGCAGTTCTTC.

This clonotype showed up just a few times. The chain employs TRBV6-5 and TRBJ1-1; D not resolved. The CDR3 is 16 amino acids. Germline V gives CDR1 MNHEY, CDR2 SVGAGI. V was cut by 0 bases and J by 2 bases, with 13 bases left in between. CDR3 sequence (DNA): TGTGCCAGCAGTTACTCGGTTGGAGGGTTAAACACTGAAGCTTTCTTT. Protein product: CASSYSVGGLNTEAFF.

The chain couples TRBV6-5 to TRBJ2-1, with a weak D call TRBD2 (5 bases). There are 12 residues in the CDR3. Trimming left V 7 bases short and J 6 bases short, with 10 bases between. CDR1 is MNHEY and CDR2 is SVGAGI in the germline V gene. DNA for the CDR3: TGTGCCAGCACGGGGTGGGGCAATGAGCAGTTCTTC. It is translated as CASTGWGNEQFF.

The chain combines TRBV29-1 with TRBJ2-7; tentatively, D is TRBD1 (5 bases). The ends were cut back, 4 bases at V and 1 base at J, with 14 bases in the middle. CDR1 and CDR2 (germline): SQVTM, ANQGSEA. The CDR3 sequence is 14 residues long. The CDR3 spells CSVGTRLPSYEQYF. The DNA of the CDR3 is TGCAGCGTTGGGACAAGGCTCCCTTCCTACGAGCAGTACTTC.

The chain is built from TRBV2 and TRBJ1-1, with TRBD1 as a possible D gene (6 bases). The ends were cut back, 6 bases at V and 0 bases at J, with 11 bases in the middle. This CDR3 is 14 amino acids long. The V gene's germline CDR1 is SNHLY and CDR2 FYNNEI. The CDR3 bases are TGTGCCAGCAGAGCGGACAGATTGAACACTGAAGCTTTCTTT. This translates into CASRADRLNTEAFF. Full variable domain (missing parts from reference TRBV2 and TRBJ1-1): EPEVTQTPSHQVTQMGQEVILRCVPISNHLYFYWYRQILGQKVEFLVSFYNNEISEKSEIFDDQFSVERPDGSNFTLKIRSTKLEDSAMYFCASRADRLNTEAFFGQGTRLTVV.

Only a few counts were recorded for this clonotype. This chain joins TRBV29-1 and TRBJ2-1; no clear D gene. In germline, CDR1 is SQVTM, CDR2 ANQGSEA. V was clipped by 1 base and J by 7 bases, with 8 bases between them. This CDR3 region has 12 residues. The CDR3 here is CSVEGTANEQFF. The CDR3 nucleotides read TGCAGCGTTGAAGGGACCGCTAATGAGCAGTTCTTC.

In this sample, this clonotype turned up a few times. The rearrangement uses TRBV29-1 and TRBJ1-2, with D perhaps TRBD1 (5 bases). Germline loops: CDR1 SQVTM, CDR2 ANQGSEA. Between the trimmed V and J ends, which lost 2 bases and 4 bases, there was a span of 14 bases. The length of the CDR3 is 14 residues. The CDR3 bases are TGCAGCGTTGAATTGGTCAGGGTTCGCTATGGCTACACCTTC. It encodes CSVELVRVRYGYTF. The full variable domain, its missing parts supplied by reference TRBV29-1 and TRBJ1-2, is SAVISQKPSRDICQRGTSLTIQCQVDSQVTMMFWYRQQPGQSLTLIATANQGSEATYESGFVIDKFPISRPNLTFSTLTVSNMSPEDSSIYLCSVELVRVRYGYTFGSGTRLTVV.

This clonotype was observed a few times. CDR3 sequence reads: CAWTFPTRASEQYF. CDR3 nucleotides: TGTGCCTGGACCTTTCCCACCAGGGCTTCCGAGCAGTACTTC. The genes are TRBV30 and TRBJ2-7; D may be TRBD1 (5 bases). The CDR3 sequence is 14 residues long. V was shortened by 4 bases and J by 6 bases, with 19 bases between the two germline ends. CDR1 and CDR2 (germline): GTSNPN, SVGIG (reference sequence).

J is TRBJ2-2 and V is TRBV11-2, with D unclear. The germline CDR1 and CDR2 sequences are SGHAT and FQNNGV. The length of the CDR3 is 15 residues. Between the trimmed V and J ends, which lost 7 bases and 2 bases, there was a span of 14 bases. CDR3 protein: CASKSPRSNTGELFF. For the CDR3, the DNA is TGTGCCAGCAAAAGCCCACGGAGCAACACCGGGGAGCTGTTTTTT.

The rearrangement links TRBV20-1 to TRBJ1-5, with D perhaps matching TRBD1 (6 bases). Deletions cut 0 bases from V and 7 bases from J, with 16 bases between. Looked up from germline, CDR1 is DFQATT and CDR2 is SNEGSKA (reference sequence). There are 15 residues in the CDR3. CDR3 in DNA: TGCAGTGCTAGAGATCCAAGGCAGGGGTCGCAGCCCCAGCATTTT. Translating it yields CSARDPRQGSQPQHF.